The 23 T cell receptor beta chains below were found in one sample sequenced in a study of long-term antiretroviral therapy in people with HIV. Researchers report immunoSEQ v3.0 was run at survey level. Some clones are missing from TCRdb's copy, which holds only in-frame ones; the method was immunoSEQ multiplex PCR. The sample yields more than 15,000 clones, over 75% seen once. The material sequenced was unsorted PBMCs, taken at the start of antiretroviral therapy, before treatment. The receptors were sampled from a woman aged 40-49 years with HIV.

The chain carries TRBV19 and TRBJ2-5, with D perhaps matching TRBD1 (7 bases). Looked up from germline, CDR1 is LNHDA and CDR2 is SQIVND (reference sequence). The CDR3 totals 14 residues. V shed 5 bases and J shed 2 bases, with 12 bases lying between them. CDR3 loop: CASSRGTVQETQYF. CDR3 sequence (DNA): TGTGCCAGTAGTCGGGGGACAGTACAAGAGACCCAGTACTTC.

The DNA of the CDR3 is TGTGCCAGCAGCACGAAGACAGGGTCTAATGAAAAACTGTTTTTT. It is translated as CASSTKTGSNEKLFF. The chain employs TRBV14 and TRBJ1-4; TRBD1 agrees at 7 bases. Germline assignment: CDR1 SGHDN and CDR2 FVKESK. This CDR3 region has 15 residues. V lost 5 bases, J lost 3 bases, and 6 bases stayed unmatched.

The genes are TRBV6-1 and TRBJ2-3, with 10 bases identical to TRBD2. This CDR3 has 14 residues. The germline CDR1 and CDR2 sequences are MNHNS and SASEGT. The trim removed 6 bases at V and 3 bases at J, leaving 3 bases unmatched. The chain's CDR3 is CASRPAGGTDTQYF. CDR3 DNA sequence: TGTGCCAGCAGGCCAGCGGGGGGGACAGATACGCAGTATTTT.

The rearrangement links TRBV11-2 to TRBJ2-2; D remains unclear. The CDR3 contains 18 residues. Germline V gene lookup returns CDR1 SGHAT and CDR2 FQNNGV. The germline V and J ends were trimmed by 2 bases and 5 bases, with 21 bases remaining between them. CDR3 DNA: TGTGCCAGCAGCTTAAATGTTGGGCCGATAAGGCGGACCGGGGAGCTGTTTTTT. Residues: CASSLNVGPIRRTGELFF. Filled out from reference TRBV11-2 and TRBJ2-2, the complete variable domain reads EAGVAQSPRYKIIEKRQSVAFWCNPISGHATLYWYQQILGQGPKLLIQFQNNGVVDDSQLPKDRFSAERLKGVDSTLKIQPAKLEDSAVYLCASSLNVGPIRRTGELFFGEGSRLTVL.

V and J are TRBV6-5 and TRBJ1-1; a weak D match, TRBD1 (5 bases). Per germline, CDR1 MNHEY and CDR2 SVGAGI. The CDR3 covers 13 residues. Trimming stripped 7 bases from V and 6 bases from J, with 15 bases between. CDR3 in DNA: TGTGCCAGCACCACCGCGGGACGGGCTGAAGCTTTCTTT. Translation: CASTTAGRAEAFF.

The chain is built from TRBV28 and TRBJ2-7, with TRBD1 matching 7 bases. This CDR3 is built from 17 residues. Germline V CDR1 and CDR2: MDHEN, SYDVKM. Trimming at V came to 6 bases and at J to 2 bases, leaving 16 bases not matched to a gene. The CDR3 coding sequence is TGTGCCAGCAGGAGGGGACCCGGGACAGTAATAACCTACGAGCAGTACTTC. Amino acid sequence: CASRRGPGTVITYEQYF.

In its sample, this clone was seen a few times. The V and J genes are TRBV4-2 and TRBJ1-1, with unresolved D. The V gene lost 1 base and the J gene lost 3 bases, with 6 bases spanning the gap. Per germline, CDR1 LGHNA and CDR2 YNFKEQ. The CDR3 is 13 residues long. The CDR3 DNA is TGTGCCAGCAGCCAAGCCCAGCACACTGAAGCTTTCTTT. Its translation is CASSQAQHTEAFF.

The chain joins TRBV6-6 to TRBJ1-1; 8 bases line up with TRBD1. Germline V gives CDR1 MNHNY, CDR2 SVGAGI (reference sequence). Trimming cost V 10 bases and J 1 base; bases outside gene matches: 5. The CDR3 runs to 13 residues. The CDR3 sequence is CATGTGGNTEAFF. In DNA form, the CDR3 reads TGTGCCACAGGGACAGGTGGGAACACTGAAGCTTTCTTT.

The chain links TRBV4-2 to TRBJ2-1; 15 bases line up with TRBD2. This CDR3 spans 16 amino acids. Per germline, CDR1 LGHNA and CDR2 YNFKEQ. V shed 4 bases, J shed 6 bases, and the junction held 4 bases outside the gene matches. The DNA for the CDR3 is TGTGCCAGCAGCCCTTGGACTAGCGGGGGGGCCAATGAGCAGTTCTTC. Protein sequence: CASSPWTSGGANEQFF.

This clone was observed once. This chain connects TRBV5-1 to TRBJ1-4, with 7 nucleotides matching TRBD1. This CDR3 contains 14 residues. The trim removed 6 bases at V and 8 bases at J, leaving 10 bases unmatched. Germline V gives CDR1 SGHRS, CDR2 YFSETQ. The CDR3 DNA is TGCGCCAGCACCGAGACAGGGTCTGGAGAAAAACTGTTTTTT. Translated: CASTETGSGEKLFF.

The rearrangement joins TRBV7-3 to TRBJ2-1, with unresolved D. The CDR3 is 12 amino acids. Trimming cost V 5 bases and J 5 bases, with 7 bases left between them. Germline V CDR1 and CDR2: SGHTA, FQGTGA. CDR3 bases: TGTGCCAGCAGCGAATTAAACAATGAGCAGTTCTTC. Its translation: CASSELNNEQFF.

The V call is TRBV7-9, the J call TRBJ1-5, with D maybe TRBD1 (6 bases). The CDR3 is made up of 17 amino acids. Trimming stripped 4 bases from V and 0 bases from J, with 16 bases between. Germline V CDR1 and CDR2: SEHNR, FQNEAQ (reference sequence). CDR3 bases: TGTGCCAGCAGCTCGCACCCAGGGGTCTATAGCAATCAGCCCCAGCATTTT. This sequence encodes CASSSHPGVYSNQPQHF.

The chain is built from TRBV28 and TRBJ2-7, with 12 bases that match TRBD2. Per germline, CDR1 MDHEN and CDR2 SYDVKM. Germline trimming cut 7 bases from V and 0 bases from J; bases unmatched to any gene: 10. The CDR3 consists of 17 residues. CDR3: CASKRLAGARASYEQYF. The CDR3, as DNA: TGTGCCAGCAAACGACTAGCGGGGGCCAGGGCCTCCTACGAGCAGTACTTC. Full variable domain (missing parts from reference TRBV28 and TRBJ2-7): DVKVTQSSRYLVKRTGEKVFLECVQDMDHENMFWYRQDPGLGLRLIYFSYDVKMKEKGDIPEGYSVSREKKERFSLILESASTNQTSMYLCASKRLAGARASYEQYFGPGTRLTVT.

The V gene is TRBV19, the J gene TRBJ2-7; tentative D call: TRBD1 (6 bases). V shed 5 bases and J shed 4 bases, with 12 bases lying between them. CDR1 is LNHDA, CDR2 SQIVND, per germline (reference sequence). The CDR3 length is 13 residues. CDR3 sequence: CASSVRGTYEQYF. The CDR3 DNA sequence: TGTGCCAGTAGTGTCAGGGGAACGTACGAGCAGTACTTC.

The CDR3 bases are TGTGCCAGCAGTTTATCGGACAGGGCGACTGAAAAACTGTTTTTT. Its protein product is CASSLSDRATEKLFF. The rearrangement joins TRBV27 to TRBJ1-4; TRBD1 matches at 8 bases. The V and J ends lost 0 bases and 7 bases, in that order; junction bases with no gene match: 4. The CDR3 has 15 residues. Germline CDR1 is MNHEY and CDR2 is SMNVEV (reference sequence).

This clone was detected only a few times. This chain uses TRBV19 with TRBJ1-2; a possible D gene is TRBD1 (5 bases). V lost 0 bases, J lost 6 bases, and 14 bases lay in between. The CDR3 runs to 15 residues. CDR1 and CDR2 (germline): LNHDA, SQIVND (reference sequence). The CDR3 sequence: CASSIDLLGADGYTF. CDR3 nucleotide sequence: TGTGCCAGTAGTATAGACCTCCTTGGGGCGGATGGCTACACCTTC.

The J gene is TRBJ1-3, the V gene TRBV4-3; maybe TRBD1 (5 bases). Germline V gives CDR1 LGHNA, CDR2 YSLEER. This CDR3 contains 15 residues. V lost 1 base, J lost 4 bases, and 11 bases lay in between. The CDR3 DNA sequence: TGCGCCAGCAGCCAAGTGGGGGATCCGGGAAACACCATATATTTT. Encoded protein: CASSQVGDPGNTIYF.

This clone showed up just once. The chain has TRBV4-1 and TRBJ2-6, with a possible D match to TRBD2 (5 bases). Germline CDR1 reads MGHRA; CDR2 reads YSYEKL. V lost 2 bases and J 0 bases, leaving 17 bases between the germline ends. This CDR3 spans 19 amino acids. CDR3 sequence: CASSQREVGLISGANVLTF. CDR3 bases: TGCGCCAGCAGCCAACGGGAAGTGGGCTTGATCTCTGGGGCCAACGTCCTGACTTTC.

The V call is TRBV2, the J call TRBJ2-5, with 13 nucleotides matching TRBD2. The CDR3 sequence is 15 residues long. Germline V gene lookup returns CDR1 SNHLY and CDR2 FYNNEI. The V gene end was trimmed by 8 bases and the J gene end by 3 bases; junction bases not matched to a gene: 6. CDR3 DNA: TGTGCCAGCGGCTGGACTAGCGGGGGCGAAGAGACCCAGTACTTC. Its translation: CASGWTSGGEETQYF.

This clone was seen once. DNA of the CDR3: TGTGCCTGGAGTGTTGGGGTGAGGGTCTATGGCTACACCTTC. Amino acid sequence: CAWSVGVRVYGYTF. V usage is TRBV30 and J usage is TRBJ1-2; no clear D. Per the germline V gene, CDR1 is GTSNPN and CDR2 is SVGIG (reference sequence). V was clipped by 0 bases and J by 4 bases, with 12 bases between them. This CDR3 has 14 residues. Full variable domain (outside the CDR3, taken from reference TRBV30 and TRBJ1-2): SQTIHQWPATLVQPVGSPLSLECTVEGTSNPNLYWYRQAAGRGLQLLFYSVGIGQISSEVPQNLSASRPQDRQFILSSKKLLLSDSGFYLCAWSVGVRVYGYTFGSGTRLTVV.

The chain couples TRBV7-9 to TRBJ1-6, with 7 bases matching TRBD1. The germline V gene encodes CDR1 SEHNR and CDR2 FQNEAQ (reference sequence). Trimming at V came to 5 bases and at J to 6 bases, leaving 4 bases not matched to a gene. This CDR3 has 14 residues. The chain's CDR3 is CASSRDSSNSPLHF. The CDR3 region has the DNA TGTGCCAGCAGCCGGGACAGTTCTAATTCACCCCTCCACTTT.

The chain couples TRBV5-1 to TRBJ2-3, with D uncertain. The germline gives CDR1 SGHRS, CDR2 YFSETQ. V was pared by 4 bases and J by 2 bases, with 14 bases between. This CDR3 is built from 15 residues. The CDR3 reads CASSSDTSLTDTQYF. In DNA form, the CDR3 reads TGCGCCAGCAGCAGTGACACTTCCCTCACAGATACGCAGTATTTT.

Here the CDR3 DNA reads TGTGCCAGCAGCGTAGAATCCAGACCTAATGAAAAACTGTTTTTT. It yields the protein CASSVESRPNEKLFF. The rearrangement links TRBV9 to TRBJ1-4; no clear D. V lost 0 bases and J lost 3, with 9 bases in between. The CDR3 contains 15 residues. Germline CDR1 is SGDLS and CDR2 is YYNGEE.